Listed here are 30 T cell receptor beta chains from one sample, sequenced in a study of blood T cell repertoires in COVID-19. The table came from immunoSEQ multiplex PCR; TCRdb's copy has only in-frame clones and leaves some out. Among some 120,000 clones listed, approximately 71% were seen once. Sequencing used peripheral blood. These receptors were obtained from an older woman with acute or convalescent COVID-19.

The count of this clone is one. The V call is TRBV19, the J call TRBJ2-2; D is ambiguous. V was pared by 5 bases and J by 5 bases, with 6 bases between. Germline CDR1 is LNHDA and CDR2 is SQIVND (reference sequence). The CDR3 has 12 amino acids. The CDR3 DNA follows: TGTGCCAGTAGTGACGGGACCGGGGAGCTGTTTTTT. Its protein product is CASSDGTGELFF.

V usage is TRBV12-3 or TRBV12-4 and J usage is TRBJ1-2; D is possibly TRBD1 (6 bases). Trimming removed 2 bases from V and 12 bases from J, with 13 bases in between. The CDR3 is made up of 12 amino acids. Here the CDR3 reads CASSLIAGENTF. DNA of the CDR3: TGTGCCAGCAGTTTAATCGCAGGGGAGAACACCTTC.

The CDR3 is CASSRQGSTDTQYF. The CDR3 DNA is TGTGCCAGCAGTCGGCAGGGAAGCACAGATACGCAGTATTTT. This sequence joins TRBV2 and TRBJ2-3, with D maybe TRBD1 (5 bases). CDR1 is SNHLY, CDR2 FYNNEI, per germline. This CDR3 comprises 14 residues. The V end was cut by 5 bases, the J end by 0 bases, with 9 bases between.

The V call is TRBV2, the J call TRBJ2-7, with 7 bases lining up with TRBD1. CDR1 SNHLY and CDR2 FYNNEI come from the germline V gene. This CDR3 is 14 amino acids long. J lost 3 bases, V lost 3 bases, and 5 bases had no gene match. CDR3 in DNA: TGTGCCAGCAGTGAGTACAGGGGAAGCTACGAGCAGTACTTC. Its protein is CASSEYRGSYEQYF. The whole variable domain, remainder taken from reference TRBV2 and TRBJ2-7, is EPEVTQTPSHQVTQMGQEVILRCVPISNHLYFYWYRQILGQKVEFLVSFYNNEISEKSEIFDDQFSVERPDGSNFTLKIRSTKLEDSAMYFCASSEYRGSYEQYFGPGTRLTVT.

The DNA for the CDR3 is TGTGCCAGCAGGGGACAGGGGGACACCGGGGAGCTGTTTTTT. Amino acid sequence: CASRGQGDTGELFF. The V gene is TRBV7-2, the J gene TRBJ2-2; TRBD1 matches 11 bases. Germline CDR1 reads SGHTA; CDR2 reads FQGNSA. The CDR3 spans 14 residues. V was pared by 6 bases and J by 3 bases, with 0 bases of the junction left unmatched.

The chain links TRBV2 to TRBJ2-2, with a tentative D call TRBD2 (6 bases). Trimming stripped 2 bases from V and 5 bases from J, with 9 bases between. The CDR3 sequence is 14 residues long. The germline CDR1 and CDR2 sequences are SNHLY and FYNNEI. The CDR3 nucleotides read TGTGCCAGCAGTGAACTACGGGGGACCGGGGAGCTGTTTTTT. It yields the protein CASSELRGTGELFF.

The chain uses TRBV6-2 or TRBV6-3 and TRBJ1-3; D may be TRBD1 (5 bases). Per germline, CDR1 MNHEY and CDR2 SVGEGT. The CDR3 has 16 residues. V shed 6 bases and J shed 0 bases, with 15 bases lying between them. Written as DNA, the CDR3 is TGTGCCAGCAGGTACAACAGGCGGTCCTCTGGAAACACCATATATTTT. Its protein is CASRYNRRSSGNTIYF.

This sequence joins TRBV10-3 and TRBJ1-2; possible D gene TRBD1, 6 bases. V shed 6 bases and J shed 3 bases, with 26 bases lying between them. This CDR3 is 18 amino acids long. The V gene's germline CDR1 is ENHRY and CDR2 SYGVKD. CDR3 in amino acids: CAISQTFPGHGSYYGYTF. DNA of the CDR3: TGTGCCATCAGCCAAACCTTCCCGGGACACGGTAGCTACTATGGCTACACCTTC.

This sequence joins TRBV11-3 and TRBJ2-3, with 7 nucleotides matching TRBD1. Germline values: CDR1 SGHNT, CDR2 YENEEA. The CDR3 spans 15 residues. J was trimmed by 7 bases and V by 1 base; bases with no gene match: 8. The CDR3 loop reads CASSLGGGPGHTQYF. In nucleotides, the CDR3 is TGTGCCAGCAGCTTAGGAGGGGGCCCCGGACATACGCAGTATTTT.

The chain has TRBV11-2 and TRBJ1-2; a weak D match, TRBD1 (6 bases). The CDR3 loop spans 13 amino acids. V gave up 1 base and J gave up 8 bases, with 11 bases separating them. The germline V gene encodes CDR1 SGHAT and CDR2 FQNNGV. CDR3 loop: CASSLGGGGGYTF. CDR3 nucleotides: TGTGCCAGCAGCTTAGGAGGGGGTGGAGGCTACACCTTC. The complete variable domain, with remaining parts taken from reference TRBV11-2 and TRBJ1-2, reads EAGVAQSPRYKIIEKRQSVAFWCNPISGHATLYWYQQILGQGPKLLIQFQNNGVVDDSQLPKDRFSAERLKGVDSTLKIQPAKLEDSAVYLCASSLGGGGGYTFGSGTRLTVV.

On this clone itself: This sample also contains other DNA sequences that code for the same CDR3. CDR3 sequence reads: CASSVASGKETQYF. CDR3 sequence (DNA): TGTGCCAGCAGCGTTGCTAGCGGTAAAGAGACCCAGTACTTC. V and J are TRBV9 and TRBJ2-5; 7 bases line up with TRBD2. V shed 2 bases, J shed 3 bases, and the junction held 4 bases outside the gene matches. Germline loops: CDR1 SGDLS, CDR2 YYNGEE. The CDR3 runs to 14 residues.

CDR3 DNA: TGTGCCAGCAGTTTATGGGGCAGGGGGGCAGATACGCAGTATTTT. Residues: CASSLWGRGADTQYF. V gene TRBV27 combines with J gene TRBJ2-3; TRBD1 is a possible D gene (7 bases). The germline V gene encodes CDR1 MNHEY and CDR2 SMNVEV (reference sequence). The CDR3 loop spans 15 amino acids. Trimming cost V 1 base and J 4 bases, with 12 bases left between them.

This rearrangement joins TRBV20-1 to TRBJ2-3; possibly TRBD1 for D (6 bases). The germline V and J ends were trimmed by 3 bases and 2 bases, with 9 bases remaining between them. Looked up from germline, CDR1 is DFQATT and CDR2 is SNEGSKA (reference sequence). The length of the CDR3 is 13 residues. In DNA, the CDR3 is TGCAGTGCTAGTGGGGGCCCCACAGATACGCAGTATTTT. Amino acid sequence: CSASGGPTDTQYF.

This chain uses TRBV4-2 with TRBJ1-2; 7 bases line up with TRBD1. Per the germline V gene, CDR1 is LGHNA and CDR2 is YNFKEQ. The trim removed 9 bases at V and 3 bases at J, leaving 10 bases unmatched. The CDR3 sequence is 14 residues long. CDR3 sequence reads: CASSPGTADYGYTF. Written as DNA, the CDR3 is TGTGCCAGTAGTCCCGGGACAGCAGACTATGGCTACACCTTC.

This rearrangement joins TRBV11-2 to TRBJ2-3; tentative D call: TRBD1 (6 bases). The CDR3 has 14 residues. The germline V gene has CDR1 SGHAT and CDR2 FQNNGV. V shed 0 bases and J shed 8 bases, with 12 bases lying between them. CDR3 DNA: TGTGCCAGCAGCTTAGATGGGGGCCTGCGTACGCAGTATTTT. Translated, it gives CASSLDGGLRTQYF.

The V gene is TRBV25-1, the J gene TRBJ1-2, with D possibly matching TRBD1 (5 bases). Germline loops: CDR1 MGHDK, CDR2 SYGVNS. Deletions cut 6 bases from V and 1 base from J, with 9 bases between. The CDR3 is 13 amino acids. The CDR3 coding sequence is TGTGCCAGCAGCGAGACAGTTAACTATGGCTACACCTTC. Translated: CASSETVNYGYTF.

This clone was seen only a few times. The CDR3 DNA is TGTGCCAGCTCACCCCCCGGCGGCGGGGGGGCCTACGAGCAGTACTTC. It specifies CASSPPGGGGAYEQYF. V and J are TRBV18 and TRBJ2-7; the match to TRBD2 covers 9 bases. The CDR3 loop spans 16 amino acids. The germline gives CDR1 KGHSH, CDR2 LQKENI. V was pared by 3 bases and J by 2 bases, with 8 bases of the junction left unmatched. Variable domain in full (rest from reference TRBV18 and TRBJ2-7): NAGVMQNPRHLVRRRGQEARLRCSPMKGHSHVYWYRQLPEEGLKFMVYLQKENIIDESGMPKERFSAEFPKEGPSILRIQQVVRGDSAAYFCASSPPGGGGAYEQYFGPGTRLTVT.

CDR3: CASSVGSTNEQFF. The CDR3 coding sequence is TGTGCCAGCAGCGTAGGTAGTACCAATGAGCAGTTCTTC. This chain connects TRBV9 to TRBJ2-1; D unclear. Between the trimmed V and J ends, which lost 0 bases and 6 bases, there was a span of 7 bases. This CDR3 comprises 13 residues. Germline lookup yields CDR1 SGDLS and CDR2 YYNGEE.

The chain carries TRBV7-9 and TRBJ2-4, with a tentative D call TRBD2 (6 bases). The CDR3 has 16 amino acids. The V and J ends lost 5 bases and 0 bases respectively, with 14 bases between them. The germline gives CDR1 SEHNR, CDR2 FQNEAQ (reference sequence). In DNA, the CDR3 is TGTGCCAGCAGCCCGCCCCCGGAGGGAGCCAAAAACATTCAGTACTTC. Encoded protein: CASSPPPEGAKNIQYF. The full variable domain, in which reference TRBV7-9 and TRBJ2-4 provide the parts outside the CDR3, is DTGVSQNPRHKITKRGQNVTFRCDPISEHNRLYWYRQTLGQGPEFLTYFQNEAQLEKSRLLSDRFSAERPKGSFSTLEIQRTEQGDSAMYLCASSPPPEGAKNIQYFGAGTRLSVL.

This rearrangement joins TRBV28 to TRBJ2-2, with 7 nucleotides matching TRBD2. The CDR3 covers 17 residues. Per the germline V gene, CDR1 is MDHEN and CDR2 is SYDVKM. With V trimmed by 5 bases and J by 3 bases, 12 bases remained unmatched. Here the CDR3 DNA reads TGTGCCAGCAGTCGGCCTCGGACTAGGTCTGACACCGGGGAGCTGTTTTTT. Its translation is CASSRPRTRSDTGELFF. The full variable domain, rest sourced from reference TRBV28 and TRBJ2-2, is DVKVTQSSRYLVKRTGEKVFLECVQDMDHENMFWYRQDPGLGLRLIYFSYDVKMKEKGDIPEGYSVSREKKERFSLILESASTNQTSMYLCASSRPRTRSDTGELFFGEGSRLTVL.

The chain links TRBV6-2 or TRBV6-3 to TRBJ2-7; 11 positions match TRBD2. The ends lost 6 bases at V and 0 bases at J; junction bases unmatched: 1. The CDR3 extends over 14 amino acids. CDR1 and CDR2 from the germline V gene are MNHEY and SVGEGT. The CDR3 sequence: CASSGTSGSYEQYF. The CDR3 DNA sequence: TGTGCCAGCAGCGGGACTAGCGGCTCCTACGAGCAGTACTTC.

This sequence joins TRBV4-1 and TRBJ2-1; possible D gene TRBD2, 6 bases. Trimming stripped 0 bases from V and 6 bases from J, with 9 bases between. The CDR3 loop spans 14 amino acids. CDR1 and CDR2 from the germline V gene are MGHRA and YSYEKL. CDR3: CASSQDRTTNEQFF. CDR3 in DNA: TGCGCCAGCAGCCAAGATAGGACTACCAATGAGCAGTTCTTC.

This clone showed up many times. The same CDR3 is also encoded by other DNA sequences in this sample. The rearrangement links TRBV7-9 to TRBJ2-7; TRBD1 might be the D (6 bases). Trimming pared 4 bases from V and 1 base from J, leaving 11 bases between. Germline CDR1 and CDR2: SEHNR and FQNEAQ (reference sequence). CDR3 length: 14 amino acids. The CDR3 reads CASSSGTISYEQYF. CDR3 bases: TGTGCCAGCAGCTCCGGGACAATTTCCTACGAGCAGTACTTC.

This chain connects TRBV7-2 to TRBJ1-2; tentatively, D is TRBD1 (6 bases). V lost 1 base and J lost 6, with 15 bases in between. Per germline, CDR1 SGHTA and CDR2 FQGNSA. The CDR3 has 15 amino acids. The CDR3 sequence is CASSLEFRGVDGYTF. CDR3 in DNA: TGTGCCAGCAGCTTAGAATTCAGGGGCGTTGATGGCTACACCTTC.

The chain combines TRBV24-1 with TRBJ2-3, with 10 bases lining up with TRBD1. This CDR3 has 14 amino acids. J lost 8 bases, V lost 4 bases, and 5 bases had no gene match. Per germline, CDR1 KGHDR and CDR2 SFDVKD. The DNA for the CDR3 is TGTGCCACCAGTGACCGGGACAGGGGAGGTACGCAGTATTTT. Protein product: CATSDRDRGGTQYF.

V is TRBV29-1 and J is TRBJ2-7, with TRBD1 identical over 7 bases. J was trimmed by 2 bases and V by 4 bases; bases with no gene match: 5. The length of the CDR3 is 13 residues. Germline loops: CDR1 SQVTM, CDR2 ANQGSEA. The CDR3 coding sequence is TGCAGCGTTGTAAAACAGGGGACCTACGAGCAGTACTTC. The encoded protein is CSVVKQGTYEQYF.

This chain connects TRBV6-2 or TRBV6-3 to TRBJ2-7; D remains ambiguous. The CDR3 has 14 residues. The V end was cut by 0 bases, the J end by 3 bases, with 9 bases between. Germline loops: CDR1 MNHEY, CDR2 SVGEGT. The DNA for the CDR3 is TGTGCCAGCAGTTACTCGAATACCGGCTACGAGCAGTACTTC. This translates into CASSYSNTGYEQYF.

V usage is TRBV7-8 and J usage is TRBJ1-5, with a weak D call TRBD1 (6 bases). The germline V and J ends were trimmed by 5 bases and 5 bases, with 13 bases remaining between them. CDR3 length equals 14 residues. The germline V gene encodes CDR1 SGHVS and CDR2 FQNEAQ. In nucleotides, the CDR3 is TGTGCCAGCAGCCTCACAGGGACCGATCAGCCCCAGCATTTT. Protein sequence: CASSLTGTDQPQHF. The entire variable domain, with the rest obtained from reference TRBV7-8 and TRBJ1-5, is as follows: GAGVSQSPRYKVAKRGQDVALRCDPISGHVSLFWYQQALGQGPEFLTYFQNEAQLDKSGLPSDRFFAERPEGSVSTLKIQRTQQEDSAVYLCASSLTGTDQPQHFGDGTRLSIL.

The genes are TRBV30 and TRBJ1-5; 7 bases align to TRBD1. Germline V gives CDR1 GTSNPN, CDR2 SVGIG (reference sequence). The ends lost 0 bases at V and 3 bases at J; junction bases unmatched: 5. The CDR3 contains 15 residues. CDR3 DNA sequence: TGTGCCTGGAGTGTAAGGACAGGTCCCAATCAGCCCCAGCATTTT. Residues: CAWSVRTGPNQPQHF.

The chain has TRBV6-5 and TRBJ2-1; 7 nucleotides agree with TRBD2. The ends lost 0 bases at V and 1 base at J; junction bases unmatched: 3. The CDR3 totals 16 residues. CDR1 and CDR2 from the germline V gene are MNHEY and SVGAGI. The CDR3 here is CASSYSGTTSYNEQFF. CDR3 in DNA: TGTGCCAGCAGTTACTCAGGGACTACTTCCTACAATGAGCAGTTCTTC.